This T cell receptor (beta chain) was identified during a study of shared clonotypes between healthy human individuals. This was a deep-level run. Per the authors' pipeline: Junction-only sequences produced by ImmunoSEQ had no quality scores, so filtering differed. Generated by immunoSEQ multiplex PCR, the TCRdb table keeps only in-frame clones and is missing some. V and J calls and clone size follow that table, whereas D and trimming were derived from the DNA. Of about 1.5 million clones in the sample, about 98% were seen once. As for this clone: Its antigen is still unknown.

A CD45RA-negative memory subset and a CD45RA+ naive subset were separated from the CD4+ cells. V dropped 0 bases and J dropped 0 bases, with 5 bases sitting between them. The CDR3 sequence is 14 residues long. Per germline, CDR1 MNHNY and CDR2 SVGAGI (reference sequence). General study points: On the whole, naive subsets had larger estimated richness than memory subsets had.

The sequence derives from a man younger than 40 in good health. The chain joins TRBV6-6 to TRBJ2-5; no firm D call. Sequences were obtained from naive CD4+ T cells sorted from blood. Subset noted: CD45RA+ positively selected. The CDR3 nucleotides read TGTGCCAGCAGTTACTCTCTTTACCAAGAGACCCAGTACTTC. Encoded protein: CASSYSLYQETQYF.